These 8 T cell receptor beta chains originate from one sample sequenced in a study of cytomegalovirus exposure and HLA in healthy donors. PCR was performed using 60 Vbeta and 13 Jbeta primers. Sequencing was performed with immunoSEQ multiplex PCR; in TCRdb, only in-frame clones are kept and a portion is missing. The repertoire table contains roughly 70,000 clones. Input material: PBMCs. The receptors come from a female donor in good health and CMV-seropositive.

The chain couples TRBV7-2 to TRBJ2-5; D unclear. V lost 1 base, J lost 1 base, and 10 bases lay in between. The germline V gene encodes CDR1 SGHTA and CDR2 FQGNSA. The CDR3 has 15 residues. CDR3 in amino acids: CASSLGLAAQETQYF. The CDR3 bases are TGTGCCAGCAGCTTAGGGTTGGCGGCCCAAGAGACCCAGTACTTC.

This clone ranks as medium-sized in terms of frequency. The CDR3 loop is CASSQEANTEAFF. The CDR3, as DNA: TGCGCCAGCAGCCAAGAGGCGAACACTGAAGCTTTCTTT. The chain couples TRBV4-3 to TRBJ1-1, with no clear D. The CDR3 runs to 13 residues. V lost 0 bases and J lost 1, with 3 bases in between. Looked up from germline, CDR1 is LGHNA and CDR2 is YSLEER.

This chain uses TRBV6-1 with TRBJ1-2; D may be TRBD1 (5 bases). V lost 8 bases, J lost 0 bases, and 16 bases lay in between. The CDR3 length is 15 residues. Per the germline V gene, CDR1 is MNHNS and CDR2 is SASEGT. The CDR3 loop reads CASGGVLTTNYGYTF. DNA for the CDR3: TGTGCCAGCGGGGGGGTCCTCACAACTAACTATGGCTACACCTTC.

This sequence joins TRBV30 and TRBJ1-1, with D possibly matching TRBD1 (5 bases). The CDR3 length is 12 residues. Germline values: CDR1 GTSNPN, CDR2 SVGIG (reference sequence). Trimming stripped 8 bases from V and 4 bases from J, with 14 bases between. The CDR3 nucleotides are TGTGCCGGTGGGGCTGGTTTCACTGAAGCTTTCTTT. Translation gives CAGGAGFTEAFF.

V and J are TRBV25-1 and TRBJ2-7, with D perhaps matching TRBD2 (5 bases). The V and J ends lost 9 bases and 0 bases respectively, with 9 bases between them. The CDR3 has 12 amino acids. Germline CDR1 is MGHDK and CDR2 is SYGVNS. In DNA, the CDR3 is TGTGCCAGAAACGACTACTCCTACGAGCAGTACTTC. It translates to CARNDYSYEQYF.

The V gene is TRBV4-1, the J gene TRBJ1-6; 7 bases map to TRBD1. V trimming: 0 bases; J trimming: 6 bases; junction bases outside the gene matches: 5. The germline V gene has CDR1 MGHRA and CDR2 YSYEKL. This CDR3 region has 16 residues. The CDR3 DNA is TGCGCCAGCAGCCAAGATCTCGGACAGGTTAATTCACCCCTCCACTTT. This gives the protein CASSQDLGQVNSPLHF.

The CDR3 DNA follows: TGCGCCAGCAGCTCTGGACAGCTGGGCTACGAGCAGTACTTC. This encodes CASSSGQLGYEQYF. J is TRBJ2-7 and V is TRBV5-1; D is possibly TRBD1 (6 bases). Germline V gives CDR1 SGHRS, CDR2 YFSETQ. The CDR3 runs to 14 residues. Trimming removed 3 bases at V and 3 bases at J, with 13 bases between.

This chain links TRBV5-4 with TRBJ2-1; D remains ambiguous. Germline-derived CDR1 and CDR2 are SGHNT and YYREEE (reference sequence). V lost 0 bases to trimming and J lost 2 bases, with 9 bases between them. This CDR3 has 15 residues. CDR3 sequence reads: CASSLGAEPYNEQFF. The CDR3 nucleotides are TGTGCCAGCAGCTTGGGGGCCGAACCCTACAATGAGCAGTTCTTC.